This T cell receptor beta chain came from a study of blood T cell repertoires in COVID-19. Trimming cost V 6 bases and J 9 bases; bases outside gene matches: 11. This CDR3 has 13 amino acids. Germline loops: CDR1 SQVTM, CDR2 ANQGSEA. Data came from immunoSEQ multiplex PCR; TCRdb stores just in-frame clones and leaves some out. The sample lists roughly 200,000 clones, around 78% occurring once. V is TRBV29-1 and J is TRBJ2-5; 9 bases align to TRBD1. The sample consisted of peripheral blood. The source is an elderly woman with active or convalescent COVID-19. This chain's CDR3 is CSVAKGQGGAQYF. As DNA, the CDR3 is TGCAGCGTAGCAAAGGGACAGGGAGGGGCCCAGTACTTC. Full variable domain (rest looked up from reference TRBV29-1 and TRBJ2-5): SAVISQKPSRDICQRGTSLTIQCQVDSQVTMMFWYRQQPGQSLTLIATANQGSEATYESGFVIDKFPISRPNLTFSTLTVSNMSPEDSSIYLCSVAKGQGGAQYFGPGTRLLVL.